The next 8 T cell receptor beta chains were all read from a single sample in a study of cytomegalovirus exposure and HLA in healthy donors (dated by TCRdb to about 2017). The method was the immunoSEQ multiplex PCR assay. The multiplex PCR relied on a mix of 60 forward primers for TCR Vbeta segments and 13 reverse primers for TCR Jbeta segments. Entries here come from immuneACCESS through TCRdb and include only in-frame sequences with V and J called. Some clones fail to appear in such tables; in the studies checked, an unresolved V gene covers under half of the shortfall, and the cause of the remainder is unknown. This sample has under 110,000 clones in its table, and over 75% of those were observed once. Clones ranked in the top ten supply 3% to 4.5% of the sample. Sequenced material: PBMCs. The receptors here all came from a man aged 60-69 years in good health and CMV-seronegative.

The genes are TRBV29-1 and TRBJ1-2, with TRBD1 as a possible D gene (6 bases). V shed 5 bases and J shed 5 bases, with 18 bases lying between them. Germline V gives CDR1 SQVTM, CDR2 ANQGSEA. CDR3 length: 14 residues. CDR3 in DNA: TGCAGCGTTAGTTCTGGGGGCGCTGAATATGGCTACACCTTC. The encoded protein is CSVSSGGAEYGYTF.

This chain connects TRBV6-1 to TRBJ1-2; maybe TRBD1 (5 bases). The CDR3 is 17 residues long. Trimming left V 2 bases short and J 8 bases short, with 24 bases between. Germline V gene sequence: CDR1 MNHNS, CDR2 SASEGT. The CDR3, as DNA: TGTGCCAGCAGTGAAATCTTCCCGCTGCGGGGCCGATTGGGCTACACCTTC. This translates into CASSEIFPLRGRLGYTF.

The chain employs TRBV19 and TRBJ1-5; D perhaps matches TRBD1 (6 bases). V was trimmed by 4 bases and J by 6 bases, leaving 13 bases between them. The CDR3 consists of 14 residues. Germline CDR1 reads LNHDA; CDR2 reads SQIVND (reference sequence). The CDR3, as DNA: TGTGCCAGTAGTAGACGACAGGAAGGTCAGCCCCAGCATTTT. It yields the protein CASSRRQEGQPQHF. The full variable domain, rest sourced from reference TRBV19 and TRBJ1-5, is DGGITQSPKYLFRKEGQNVTLSCEQNLNHDAMYWYRQDPGQGLRLIYYSQIVNDFQKGDIAEGYSVSREKKESFPLTVTSAQKNPTAFYLCASSRRQEGQPQHFGDGTRLSIL.

The chain couples TRBV5-4 to TRBJ2-7; D gene ambiguous. Trimming stripped 0 bases from V and 3 bases from J, with 7 bases between. CDR1 is SGHNT and CDR2 is YYREEE in the germline V gene (reference sequence). This CDR3 is built from 13 residues. In DNA, the CDR3 is TGTGCCAGCAGCTTGGGCAAGCTCTACGAGCAGTACTTC. Amino acids: CASSLGKLYEQYF.

The rearrangement uses TRBV7-3 and TRBJ2-1; 15 bases are shared with TRBD2. Germline CDR1 is SGHTA and CDR2 is FQGTGA. The CDR3 contains 18 residues. The J segment lost 2 bases and the V segment lost 2 bases, leaving 4 bases of the junction unmatched. The CDR3 loop reads CASSLGTSGGTAYNEQFF. The CDR3 DNA is TGTGCCAGCAGCTTAGGGACTAGCGGGGGGACGGCCTACAATGAGCAGTTCTTC.

This chain links TRBV2 with TRBJ1-1; tentatively, D is TRBD1 (5 bases). V lost 2 bases, J lost 2 bases, and 12 bases lay in between. The CDR3 runs 15 residues. Germline assignment: CDR1 SNHLY and CDR2 FYNNEI. CDR3: CASSETGQPNTEAFF. CDR3 bases: TGTGCCAGCAGTGAAACCGGACAACCAAACACTGAAGCTTTCTTT.

This clone appeared once. The gene calls are TRBV5-4 and TRBJ1-2; 7 nucleotides match TRBD1. Germline CDR1 and CDR2: SGHNT and YYREEE (reference sequence). The junction had 6 bases not matched to a gene; V was cut back by 4 bases and J by 0 bases. This CDR3 has 15 amino acids. Here the CDR3 reads CASSKGAGTNYGYTF. For the CDR3, the DNA is TGTGCCAGCAGCAAGGGGGCAGGTACTAACTATGGCTACACCTTC.

The rearrangement uses TRBV18 and TRBJ2-5, with TRBD1 matching 9 bases. Germline V gives CDR1 KGHSH, CDR2 LQKENI. The CDR3 is made up of 15 amino acids. Germline trimming cut 0 bases from V and 6 bases from J; bases unmatched to any gene: 5. The CDR3 DNA reads as TGTGCCAGCTCACCACCAACGGACAGGGGCCAGACCCAGTACTTC. Encoded protein: CASSPPTDRGQTQYF.